This T cell receptor beta chain was documented in a study of cytomegalovirus exposure and HLA in healthy donors. Turning to the study itself: A later analysis reported the same platform for the 110 or so validation repertoires and the 500 to 700 first-cohort repertoires.

As concerns this clone: Its specificity is unknown.

Trimming took 4 bases from V and 4 from J; bases not matched to a gene: 14. Germline V gives CDR1 LNHDA, CDR2 SQIVND (reference sequence). The CDR3 length is 17 residues. Data came from immunoSEQ multiplex PCR; TCRdb stores just in-frame clones and leaves some out. The table lists more than 95,000 clones, roughly 94% of them singletons, with 1% to 1.5% in the top ten. Study findings and constraints: Most TCR sequences were uncommon, yet certain public TCRs appeared in many donors. It was fewer than 200 TCR beta chains that were listed as cytomegalovirus-associated. Subsequent analysis found a tendency for first-cohort TCR clusters to co-occur within the 95 to 150 validation repertoires.

Material: PBMCs. The chain carries TRBV19 and TRBJ2-5, with TRBD1 matching 8 bases. The sequence was collected from a woman aged 18-29 years in good health and CMV-seronegative. Here the CDR3 DNA reads TGTGCCAGTAGTACTGGACAGGGAGGCGTGGGGCGAGAGACCCAGTACTTC. It specifies CASSTGQGGVGRETQYF.